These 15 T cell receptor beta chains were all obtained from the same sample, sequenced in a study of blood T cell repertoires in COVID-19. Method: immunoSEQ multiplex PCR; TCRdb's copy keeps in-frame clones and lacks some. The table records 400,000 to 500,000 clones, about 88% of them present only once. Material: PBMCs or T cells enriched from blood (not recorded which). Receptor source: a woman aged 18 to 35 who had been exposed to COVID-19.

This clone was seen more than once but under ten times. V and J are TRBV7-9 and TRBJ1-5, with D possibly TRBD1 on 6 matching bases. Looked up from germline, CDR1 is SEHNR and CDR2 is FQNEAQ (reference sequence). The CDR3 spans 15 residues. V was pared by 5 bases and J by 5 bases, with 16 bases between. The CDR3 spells CASSRSGVTYQPQHF. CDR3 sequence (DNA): TGTGCCAGCAGCCGCTCAGGGGTTACATATCAGCCCCAGCATTTT.

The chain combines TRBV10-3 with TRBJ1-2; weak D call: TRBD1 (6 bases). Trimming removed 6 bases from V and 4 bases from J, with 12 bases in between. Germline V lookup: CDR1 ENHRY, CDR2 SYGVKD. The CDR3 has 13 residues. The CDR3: CAIRLRDTYGYTF. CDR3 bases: TGTGCCATCAGACTGAGGGACACCTATGGCTACACCTTC.

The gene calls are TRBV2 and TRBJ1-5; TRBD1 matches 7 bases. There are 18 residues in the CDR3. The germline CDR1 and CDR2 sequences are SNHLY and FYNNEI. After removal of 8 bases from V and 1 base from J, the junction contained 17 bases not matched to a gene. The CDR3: CASFPDRERPQSNQPQHF. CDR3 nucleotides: TGTGCCAGCTTTCCCGACAGGGAAAGGCCCCAAAGCAATCAGCCCCAGCATTTT.

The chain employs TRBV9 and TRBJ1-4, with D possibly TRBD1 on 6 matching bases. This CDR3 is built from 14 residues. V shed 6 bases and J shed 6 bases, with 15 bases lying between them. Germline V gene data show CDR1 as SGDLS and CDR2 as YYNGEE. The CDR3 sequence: CASNQGLMDEKLFF. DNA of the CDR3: TGTGCCAGCAACCAGGGGCTCATGGATGAAAAACTGTTTTTT.

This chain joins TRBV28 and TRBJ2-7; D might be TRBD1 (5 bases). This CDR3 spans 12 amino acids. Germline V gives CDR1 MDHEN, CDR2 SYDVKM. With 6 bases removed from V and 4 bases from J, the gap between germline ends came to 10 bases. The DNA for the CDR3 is TGTGCCAGCAGGGACCAGGGTTACGAGCAGTACTTC. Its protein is CASRDQGYEQYF.

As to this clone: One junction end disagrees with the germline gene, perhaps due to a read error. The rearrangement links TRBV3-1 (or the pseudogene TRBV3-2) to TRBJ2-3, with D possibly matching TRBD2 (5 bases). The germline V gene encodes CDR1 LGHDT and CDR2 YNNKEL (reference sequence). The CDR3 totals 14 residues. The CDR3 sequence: CASSQEVREDTQYF. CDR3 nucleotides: TGTGCCAGCAGTCAAGAGGTTAGGGAGGATACGCAGTATTTT.

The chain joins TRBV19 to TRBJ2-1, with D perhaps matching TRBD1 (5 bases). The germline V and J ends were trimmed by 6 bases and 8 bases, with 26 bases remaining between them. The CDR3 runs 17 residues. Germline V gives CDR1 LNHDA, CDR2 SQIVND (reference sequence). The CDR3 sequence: CASSGPQGTGPYDEQFF. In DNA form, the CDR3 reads TGTGCCAGTAGCGGACCCCAGGGTACCGGCCCATACGATGAGCAGTTCTTC.

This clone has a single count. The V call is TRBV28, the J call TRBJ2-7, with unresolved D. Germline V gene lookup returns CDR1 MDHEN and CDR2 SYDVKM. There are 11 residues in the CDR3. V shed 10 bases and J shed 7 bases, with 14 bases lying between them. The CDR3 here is CATQSTREQYF. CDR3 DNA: TGTGCCACCCAGTCGACGCGGGAGCAGTACTTC.

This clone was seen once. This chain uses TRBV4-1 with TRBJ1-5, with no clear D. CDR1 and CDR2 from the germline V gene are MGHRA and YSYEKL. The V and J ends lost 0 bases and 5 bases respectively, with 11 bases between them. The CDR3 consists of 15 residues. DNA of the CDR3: TGCGCCAGCAGCCAAGACTCAGTTCCTTATCAGCCCCAGCATTTT. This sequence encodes CASSQDSVPYQPQHF.

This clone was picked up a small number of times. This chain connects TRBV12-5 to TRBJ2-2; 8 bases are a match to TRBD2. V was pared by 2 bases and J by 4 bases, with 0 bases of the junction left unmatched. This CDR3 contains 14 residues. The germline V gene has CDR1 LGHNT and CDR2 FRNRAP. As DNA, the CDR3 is TGTGCTAGTGGTTTGACTAGCGGCACCGGGGAGCTGTTTTTT. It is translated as CASGLTSGTGELFF.

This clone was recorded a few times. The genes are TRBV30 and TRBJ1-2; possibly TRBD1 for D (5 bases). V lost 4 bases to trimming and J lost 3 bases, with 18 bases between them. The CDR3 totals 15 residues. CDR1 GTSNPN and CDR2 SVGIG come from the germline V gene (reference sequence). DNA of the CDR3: TGTGCCTGGATTACATCTACGAGCAGGGACTATGGCTACACCTTC. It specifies CAWITSTSRDYGYTF.

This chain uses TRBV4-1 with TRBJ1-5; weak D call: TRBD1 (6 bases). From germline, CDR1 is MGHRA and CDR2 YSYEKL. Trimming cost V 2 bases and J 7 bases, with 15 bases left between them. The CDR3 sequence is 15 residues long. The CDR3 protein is CASSQTDRYRQPQHF. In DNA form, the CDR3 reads TGCGCCAGCAGCCAAACCGACAGGTACAGGCAGCCCCAGCATTTT.

The CDR3 is CASSLRLAGSVNEQFF. CDR3 nucleotides: TGTGCCAGCAGCCTTAGACTAGCGGGATCGGTTAATGAGCAGTTCTTC. The genes are TRBV7-2 and TRBJ2-1; 11 nucleotides line up with TRBD2. CDR1 and CDR2 from the germline V gene are SGHTA and FQGNSA. With V trimmed by 5 bases and J by 7 bases, 10 bases remained unmatched. This CDR3 has 16 amino acids.

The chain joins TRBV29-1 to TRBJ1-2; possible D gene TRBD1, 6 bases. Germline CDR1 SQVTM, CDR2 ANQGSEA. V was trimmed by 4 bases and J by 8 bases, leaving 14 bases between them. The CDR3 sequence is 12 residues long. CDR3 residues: CSVGDTGTGYTF. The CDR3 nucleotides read TGCAGCGTTGGAGATACAGGGACGGGCTACACCTTC.

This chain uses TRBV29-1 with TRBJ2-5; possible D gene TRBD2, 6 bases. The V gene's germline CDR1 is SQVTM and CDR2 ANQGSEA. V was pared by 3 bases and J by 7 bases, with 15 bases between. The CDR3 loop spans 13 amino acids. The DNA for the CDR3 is TGCAGCGTTGAGACTAGGGAGCACCGGACCCAGTACTTC. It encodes CSVETREHRTQYF.